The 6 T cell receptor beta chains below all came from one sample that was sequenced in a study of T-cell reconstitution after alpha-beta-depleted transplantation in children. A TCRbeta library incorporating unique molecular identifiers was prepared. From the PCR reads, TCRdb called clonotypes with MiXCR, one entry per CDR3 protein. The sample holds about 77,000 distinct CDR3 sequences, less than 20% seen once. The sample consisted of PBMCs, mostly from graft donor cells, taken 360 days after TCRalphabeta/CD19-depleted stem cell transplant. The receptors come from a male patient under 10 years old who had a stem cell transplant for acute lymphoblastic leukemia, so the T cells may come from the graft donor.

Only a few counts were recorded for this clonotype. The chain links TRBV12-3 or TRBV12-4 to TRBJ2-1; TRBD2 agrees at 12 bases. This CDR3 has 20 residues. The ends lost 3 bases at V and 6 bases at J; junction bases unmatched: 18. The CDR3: CASSFKPRGVASGRANEQFF. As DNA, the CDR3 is TGTGCCAGCAGTTTTAAACCCCGAGGGGTGGCTAGCGGGAGGGCCAATGAGCAGTTCTTC.

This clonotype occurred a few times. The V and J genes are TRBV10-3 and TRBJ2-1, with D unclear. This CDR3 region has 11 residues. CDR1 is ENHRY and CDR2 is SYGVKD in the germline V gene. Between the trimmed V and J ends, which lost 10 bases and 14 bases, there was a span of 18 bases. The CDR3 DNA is TGTGCCAGGCCCACCCCGGGCACGGAGTTCTTC. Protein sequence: CARPTPGTEFF.

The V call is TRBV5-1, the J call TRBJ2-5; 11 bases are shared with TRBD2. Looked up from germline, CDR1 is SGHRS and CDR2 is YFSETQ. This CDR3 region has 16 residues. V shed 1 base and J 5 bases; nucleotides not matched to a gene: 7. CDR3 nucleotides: TGCGCCAGCAGCTTGACTAGCGGGAGCTGGCGGGAGACCCAGTACTTC. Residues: CASSLTSGSWRETQYF.

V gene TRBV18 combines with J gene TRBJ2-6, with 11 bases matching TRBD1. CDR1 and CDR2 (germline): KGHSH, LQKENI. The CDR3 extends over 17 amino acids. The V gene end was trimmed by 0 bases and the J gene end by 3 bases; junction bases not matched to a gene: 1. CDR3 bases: TGTGCCAGCTCACCACCGGACAGGGGGCTTGGGGCCAACGTCCTGACTTTC. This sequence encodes CASSPPDRGLGANVLTF. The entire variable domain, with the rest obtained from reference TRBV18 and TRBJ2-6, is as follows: NAGVMQNPRHLVRRRGQEARLRCSPMKGHSHVYWYRQLPEEGLKFMVYLQKENIIDESGMPKERFSAEFPKEGPSILRIQQVVRGDSAAYFCASSPPDRGLGANVLTFGAGSRLTVL.

The CDR3, as DNA: TGTGCCAGCAGGACCGGACAGAACACCGGGGAGCTGTTTTTT. This translates into CASRTGQNTGELFF. The rearrangement uses TRBV12-3 or TRBV12-4 and TRBJ2-2; tentatively, D is TRBD1 (5 bases). V was shortened by 6 bases and J by 1 base, with 9 bases between the two germline ends. The CDR3 spans 14 residues.

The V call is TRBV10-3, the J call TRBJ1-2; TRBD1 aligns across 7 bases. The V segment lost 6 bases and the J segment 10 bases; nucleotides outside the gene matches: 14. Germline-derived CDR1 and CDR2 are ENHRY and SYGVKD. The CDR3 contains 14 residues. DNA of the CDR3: TGTGCCATCAGCCCCGAGGGGGCTCTCCCGAACTACACCTTC. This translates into CAISPEGALPNYTF.